These 26 T cell receptor beta chains were all obtained from the same sample, sequenced in a study of blood T cell repertoires in COVID-19 (dated by TCRdb to 2018 to 2021). Library generation was performed with the immunoSEQ multiplex PCR assay. Drawn from immuneACCESS, this table holds only the in-frame rearrangements with V and J called that TCRdb kept. Clones are partly lost; checked studies trace under half to an unresolved V gene and leave the rest unexplained. Recorded for this sample are more than 350,000 clones; around 87% of them occurred a single time. The biggest ten clones account for 10% of the sample. Sample: peripheral blood. The receptors originated from a woman between 25 and 40 years old with COVID-19, enrolled during active disease.

This clone was counted between two and nine times. The rearrangement joins TRBV25-1 to TRBJ2-1; 8 positions match TRBD2. The CDR3 has 17 residues. The germline V gene has CDR1 MGHDK and CDR2 SYGVNS. The trim removed 4 bases at V and 3 bases at J, leaving 11 bases unmatched. The CDR3 DNA sequence: TGTGCCAGCAGTGGACCTCCGCTTAGCGGGAACTACAATGAGCAGTTCTTC. Translating it yields CASSGPPLSGNYNEQFF. Full variable domain (remainder filled in from reference TRBV25-1 and TRBJ2-1): EADIYQTPRYLVIGTGKKITLECSQTMGHDKMYWYQQDPGMELHLIHYSYGVNSTEKGDLSSESTVSRIRTEHFPLTLESARPSHTSQYLCASSGPPLSGNYNEQFFGPGTRLTVL.

This clone was picked up a small number of times. The chain carries TRBV5-1 and TRBJ2-3; D might be TRBD1 (6 bases). Germline V gives CDR1 SGHRS, CDR2 YFSETQ. Trimming removed 9 bases from V and 2 bases from J, with 16 bases in between. This CDR3 is built from 14 residues. The CDR3 nucleotides read TGCGCCACCCGAGCAGGGGCTTACACAGATACGCAGTATTTT. Encoded protein: CATRAGAYTDTQYF.

V gene TRBV9 combines with J gene TRBJ2-1; 12 bases fit TRBD2. V lost 1 base and J lost 4; bases outside the gene matches: 3. Germline V lookup: CDR1 SGDLS, CDR2 YYNGEE. CDR3 length equals 16 residues. The CDR3 DNA reads as TGTGCCAGCAGCGTACGAGGACTAGCGGGATACAATGAGCAGTTCTTC. This encodes CASSVRGLAGYNEQFF.

The chain uses TRBV6-5 and TRBJ2-7; D perhaps matches TRBD1 (6 bases). There are 15 residues in the CDR3. From germline, CDR1 is MNHEY and CDR2 SVGAGI. Trimming took 3 bases from V and 9 from J, leaving 21 bases between them. CDR3 sequence (DNA): TGTGCCAGCAGTTATTTGGACAGCCATACACAGCGGCAGTACTTC. This encodes CASSYLDSHTQRQYF.

This chain joins TRBV7-3 and TRBJ2-1, with D hard to call. V gave up 4 bases and J gave up 8 bases, with 9 bases separating them. CDR3 size: 12 residues. The germline V gene encodes CDR1 SGHTA and CDR2 FQGTGA. In nucleotides, the CDR3 is TGTGCCAGCAGCTCAGGCCCGGATGAGCAGTTCTTC. As protein: CASSSGPDEQFF.

This chain joins TRBV2 and TRBJ1-6, with D maybe TRBD1 (6 bases). Trimming took 6 bases from V and 14 from J, leaving 14 bases between them. From germline, CDR1 is SNHLY and CDR2 FYNNEI. There are 12 residues in the CDR3. The CDR3 DNA is TGTGCCAGCAGCCGAGTACAGGGATCCCTCCACTTT. Encoded protein: CASSRVQGSLHF.

On this clone: An end of the junction does not agree with germline; a read error may underlie this. J is TRBJ2-2 and V is TRBV7-7; TRBD2 aligns across 15 bases. CDR1 and CDR2 from the germline V gene are SSHAT and FNYEAQ (reference sequence). This CDR3 has 16 residues. CDR3 sequence (DNA): TGTGCTAGCAGCATCGGACTAGCGGGAGGGACCGGGGAGCTGTTTTTT. Its translation: CASSIGLAGGTGELFF.

V and J are TRBV28 and TRBJ2-5; no clear D gene. CDR1 is MDHEN and CDR2 is SYDVKM in the germline V gene. The CDR3 spans 14 residues. V was pared by 4 bases and J by 9 bases, with 18 bases between. The CDR3 spells CASSSLTTPAAQYF. The CDR3 nucleotides read TGTGCCAGCAGTTCCCTGACCACTCCGGCGGCCCAGTACTTC.

The chain couples TRBV5-1 to TRBJ2-2, with D possibly TRBD1 on 6 matching bases. The germline V gene has CDR1 SGHRS and CDR2 YFSETQ. This CDR3 contains 15 residues. V shed 5 bases and J shed 1 base, with 12 bases lying between them. CDR3: CASRLRGRNTGELFF. The CDR3 nucleotides read TGCGCCAGCAGGCTCAGGGGACGGAACACCGGGGAGCTGTTTTTT.

V gene TRBV29-1 combines with J gene TRBJ1-5; D is possibly TRBD1 (5 bases). CDR1 is SQVTM and CDR2 is ANQGSEA in the germline V gene. The ends were cut back, 6 bases at V and 5 bases at J, with 17 bases in the middle. The CDR3 length is 14 residues. The CDR3 spells CSVAGLGDDQPQHF. Written as DNA, the CDR3 is TGCAGCGTGGCGGGGCTAGGAGATGATCAGCCCCAGCATTTT.

The chain links TRBV4-1 to TRBJ2-7; D gene unclear. Trimming took off 1 base at V and 1 base at J, with 8 bases between the two ends. The CDR3 is made up of 14 amino acids. Germline loops: CDR1 MGHRA, CDR2 YSYEKL. CDR3 sequence reads: CASSQGPGSYEQYF. The DNA for the CDR3 is TGCGCCAGCAGCCAAGGGCCAGGATCCTACGAGCAGTACTTC.

The rearrangement links TRBV5-1 to TRBJ1-5, with TRBD1 as a possible D gene (6 bases). The CDR3 consists of 16 residues. Germline assignment: CDR1 SGHRS and CDR2 YFSETQ. V was shortened by 6 bases and J by 0 bases, with 16 bases between the two germline ends. In DNA, the CDR3 is TGCGCCAGCAAAAACTGGACAGTCACTAGCAATCAGCCCCAGCATTTT. It encodes CASKNWTVTSNQPQHF.

This clone was counted a few times. The chain is built from TRBV5-4 and TRBJ2-1, with 8 bases matching TRBD2. Germline values: CDR1 SGHNT, CDR2 YYREEE (reference sequence). Trimming took 0 bases from V and 4 from J; bases not matched to a gene: 9. The CDR3 length is 17 residues. The CDR3, as DNA: TGTGCCAGCAGCTTGGCCAAAGCGGGAGCCGCATACAATGAGCAGTTCTTC. Residues: CASSLAKAGAAYNEQFF. Together with reference TRBV5-4 and TRBJ2-1, the CDR3 gives the full variable domain: ETGVTQSPTHLIKTRGQQVTLRCSSQSGHNTVSWYQQALGQGPQFIFQYYREEENGRGNFPPRFSGLQFPNYSSELNVNALELDDSALYLCASSLAKAGAAYNEQFFGPGTRLTVL.

The chain carries TRBV30 and TRBJ2-1; D perhaps matches TRBD2 (6 bases). In germline, CDR1 is GTSNPN, CDR2 SVGIG (reference sequence). The CDR3 is 14 residues long. The V and J ends lost 0 bases and 8 bases respectively, with 14 bases between them. The CDR3 region is CAWSVLAGRDEQFF. Written as DNA, the CDR3 is TGTGCCTGGAGTGTACTGGCGGGGCGGGATGAGCAGTTCTTC.

The chain recombines TRBV19 with TRBJ2-1, with 15 bases matching TRBD2. The length of the CDR3 is 15 residues. With 7 bases clipped from V and 8 bases from J, the junction kept 6 bases outside the gene matches. The germline V gene has CDR1 LNHDA and CDR2 SQIVND (reference sequence). The CDR3 sequence: CASTGGTSGRHEQFF. CDR3 nucleotides: TGTGCCAGTACGGGCGGGACTAGCGGGAGGCATGAGCAGTTCTTC.

This chain links TRBV2 with TRBJ1-4; no firm D call. Germline loops: CDR1 SNHLY, CDR2 FYNNEI. The CDR3 loop spans 13 amino acids. The V gene lost 4 bases and the J gene lost 8 bases, with 11 bases spanning the gap. The CDR3 loop is CASSAPWQEKLFF. For the CDR3, the DNA is TGTGCCAGCAGTGCCCCCTGGCAGGAAAAACTGTTTTTT.

The chain has TRBV19 and TRBJ1-2; perhaps TRBD1 as D (5 bases). The V gene lost 7 bases and the J gene lost 4 bases, with 22 bases spanning the gap. This CDR3 comprises 16 residues. From germline, CDR1 is LNHDA and CDR2 SQIVND (reference sequence). The CDR3 bases are TGTGCCAGTACCCACAGGACCGCCCGGTCTCTCTATGGCTACACCTTC. Translated, it gives CASTHRTARSLYGYTF.

CDR3 residues: CASSLKERGFVYF. The CDR3 DNA is TGTGCCAGCAGCTTAAAGGAGCGAGGGTTCGTGTATTTT. V usage is TRBV11-2 and J usage is TRBJ2-3; possibly TRBD2 for D (5 bases). The CDR3 contains 13 residues. V was clipped by 2 bases and J by 14 bases, with 17 bases between them. The germline V gene has CDR1 SGHAT and CDR2 FQNNGV. Filled out from reference TRBV11-2 and TRBJ2-3, the complete variable domain reads EAGVAQSPRYKIIEKRQSVAFWCNPISGHATLYWYQQILGQGPKLLIQFQNNGVVDDSQLPKDRFSAERLKGVDSTLKIQPAKLEDSAVYLCASSLKERGFVYFGPGTRLTVL.

J is TRBJ1-5 and V is TRBV19; D is perhaps TRBD1 (5 bases). CDR3 length: 13 residues. With 6 bases removed from V and 6 bases from J, the gap between germline ends came to 12 bases. The germline CDR1 and CDR2 sequences are LNHDA and SQIVND (reference sequence). The DNA of the CDR3 is TGTGCCAGTAGCGAAACCAGGGTTCAGCCCCAGCATTTT. Residues: CASSETRVQPQHF.

The gene calls are TRBV5-6 and TRBJ2-3; D unclear. Between the trimmed V and J ends, which lost 4 bases and 6 bases, there was a span of 12 bases. The CDR3 spans 13 residues. Germline CDR1 is SGHDT and CDR2 is YYEEEE. CDR3 amino acids: CASSPPRLDTQYF. The CDR3 coding sequence is TGTGCCAGCAGCCCCCCGCGATTGGATACGCAGTATTTT.

This rearrangement joins TRBV7-2 to TRBJ1-2; D remains unclear. The germline CDR1 and CDR2 sequences are SGHTA and FQGNSA. Trimming left V 6 bases short and J 2 bases short, with 16 bases between. This CDR3 contains 15 residues. The chain's CDR3 is CASSQTTLPNYGYTF. The CDR3 nucleotides are TGTGCCAGCAGTCAGACTACCCTACCGAACTATGGCTACACCTTC. The full variable domain, completed using reference TRBV7-2 and TRBJ1-2, is GAGVSQSPSNKVTEKGKDVELRCDPISGHTALYWYRQSLGQGLEFLIYFQGNSAPDKSGLPSDRFSAERTGGSVSTLTIQRTQQEDSAVYLCASSQTTLPNYGYTFGSGTRLTVV.

The rearrangement uses TRBV3-1 (or the pseudogene TRBV3-2) and TRBJ2-5, with D possibly being TRBD1 (7 bases). V was pared by 0 bases and J by 7 bases, with 12 bases between. Germline lookup yields CDR1 LGHDT and CDR2 YNNKEL (reference sequence). The CDR3 is 14 residues long. The CDR3 nucleotides are TGTGCCAGCAGCCAAGACACCAGGGGGGCGACCCAGTACTTC. It translates to CASSQDTRGATQYF.

This clone appeared once. The V call is TRBV6-5, the J call TRBJ2-7; TRBD2 agrees at 12 bases. CDR3 length: 13 residues. Germline values: CDR1 MNHEY, CDR2 SVGAGI. The CDR3 coding sequence is TGTGGGGGACTAGCGGGTTCTCCTTACGAGCAGTACTTC. The encoded protein is CGGLAGSPYEQYF.

The J gene is TRBJ2-1, the V gene TRBV7-6, with a possible D match to TRBD1 (5 bases). The germline gives CDR1 SGHVS, CDR2 FNYEAQ. V shed 5 bases and J shed 2 bases, with 16 bases lying between them. The CDR3 consists of 16 residues. The CDR3 DNA reads as TGTGCCAGCAGCATAATAGGGGTAGTCGCCTACAATGAGCAGTTCTTC. Protein sequence: CASSIIGVVAYNEQFF.

This chain joins TRBV5-1 and TRBJ2-3; D gene unclear. Germline assignment: CDR1 SGHRS and CDR2 YFSETQ. The CDR3 extends over 14 amino acids. Trimming took off 5 bases at V and 4 bases at J, with 14 bases between the two ends. Written as DNA, the CDR3 is TGCGCCAGCAGGTCTATTCAGGCATCAGATACGCAGTATTTT. Translating gives CASRSIQASDTQYF.

Here the CDR3 reads CASSSSVGQGYEQYF. The DNA of the CDR3 is TGTGCCAGCAGCTCTTCGGTAGGCCAGGGCTACGAGCAGTACTTC. The chain is built from TRBV11-2 and TRBJ2-7, with a possible D match to TRBD1 (5 bases). The V gene lost 4 bases and the J gene lost 3 bases, with 16 bases spanning the gap. CDR1 and CDR2 from the germline V gene are SGHAT and FQNNGV. This CDR3 spans 15 amino acids.